The 22 T cell receptor beta chains given below trace back to one sample, sequenced in a study of cytomegalovirus exposure and HLA in healthy donors. This table comes from immunoSEQ multiplex PCR, and its TCRdb copy is limited to in-frame clones, with some not included. The sample lists approximately 220,000 clones, around 90% occurring once. Sequencing was carried out using PBMCs. The origin of the receptors is a woman younger than 35 in good health and CMV-seronegative.

The rearrangement uses TRBV18 and TRBJ1-1, with D possibly being TRBD1 (6 bases). V was cut by 5 bases and J by 3 bases, with 10 bases left in between. There are 13 residues in the CDR3. Germline lookup yields CDR1 KGHSH and CDR2 LQKENI. CDR3 in DNA: TGTGCCAGCTCAGGGTCAGGGGACACTGAAGCTTTCTTT. It translates to CASSGSGDTEAFF.

This clone came up once. Other DNA sequences in the same sample also yield this CDR3. This chain uses TRBV11-3 with TRBJ1-1; no reliable D call. The germline gives CDR1 SGHNT, CDR2 YENEEA. The V end was cut by 3 bases, the J end by 4 bases, with 9 bases between. The CDR3 runs 13 residues. The DNA of the CDR3 is TGTGCCAGCAGCTTTAGACGGGGCACTGAAGCTTTCTTT. Translation gives CASSFRRGTEAFF.

V gene TRBV6-5 combines with J gene TRBJ2-1, with 8 bases aligning to TRBD1. Germline V lookup: CDR1 MNHEY, CDR2 SVGAGI. V gave up 6 bases and J gave up 2 bases; unmatched junction bases: 6. The CDR3 has 15 amino acids. For the CDR3, the DNA is TGTGCCAGCAGACCCGACAGGGGAACCTACAATGAGCAGTTCTTC. It yields the protein CASRPDRGTYNEQFF.

V gene TRBV6-1 combines with J gene TRBJ2-3; D remains unclear. The CDR3 is 11 amino acids. V shed 5 bases and J shed 5 bases, with 5 bases lying between them. Germline CDR1 and CDR2: MNHNS and SASEGT. CDR3: CASSFVDTQYF. In DNA, the CDR3 is TGTGCCAGCAGTTTCGTAGATACGCAGTATTTT.

The chain couples TRBV28 to TRBJ2-6, with D perhaps matching TRBD1 (6 bases). There are 17 residues in the CDR3. V was cut by 3 bases and J by 0 bases, with 12 bases left in between. The germline V gene encodes CDR1 MDHEN and CDR2 SYDVKM. This CDR3 reads CASSFGRQVSGANVLTF. The CDR3 DNA reads as TGTGCCAGCAGTTTCGGTCGACAGGTCTCTGGGGCCAACGTCCTGACTTTC.

The rearrangement joins TRBV6-4 to TRBJ2-2; TRBD1 agrees at 8 bases. There are 14 residues in the CDR3. Germline loops: CDR1 MRHNA, CDR2 SNTAGT. J gave up 6 bases and V 6 bases, and 6 bases lay outside the gene matches. CDR3 bases: TGTGCCAGCAGGGCAGGGGGCGAATCCGGGGAGCTGTTTTTT. Its protein is CASRAGGESGELFF.

The J gene is TRBJ1-2, the V gene TRBV5-6; 8 nucleotides align to TRBD1. The CDR3 totals 12 residues. Germline assignment: CDR1 SGHDT and CDR2 YYEEEE. Losses at the gene ends were 5 bases for V and 7 bases for J; bases not matched to a gene: 4. CDR3 DNA: TGTGCCAGCAGTCCAGGGGGCGTTGGCTACACCTTC. It translates to CASSPGGVGYTF.

The rearrangement uses TRBV5-1 and TRBJ1-5; D gene uncertain. The CDR3 extends over 14 amino acids. Germline assignment: CDR1 SGHRS and CDR2 YFSETQ. V lost 0 bases, J lost 2 bases, and 6 bases lay in between. CDR3 loop: CASSLGSGNQPQHF. CDR3 DNA: TGCGCCAGCAGCTTGGGGTCGGGCAATCAGCCCCAGCATTTT.

The V call is TRBV11-2, the J call TRBJ2-1; a weak D match, TRBD2 (5 bases). Germline CDR1 SGHAT, CDR2 FQNNGV. CDR3 length equals 13 residues. V was trimmed by 5 bases and J by 5 bases, leaving 10 bases between them. The CDR3 DNA follows: TGTGCCAGCAGCCCCTCCGGGAACAATGAGCAGTTCTTC. Protein product: CASSPSGNNEQFF.

V usage is TRBV25-1 and J usage is TRBJ2-7; D gene ambiguous. With 1 base removed from V and 5 bases from J, the gap between germline ends came to 12 bases. In germline, CDR1 is MGHDK, CDR2 SYGVNS. This CDR3 region has 14 residues. CDR3 sequence (DNA): TGTGCCAGCAGTGAATTCGAGGCCCCCAACGAGCAGTACTTC. Encoded protein: CASSEFEAPNEQYF.

The chain joins TRBV5-1 to TRBJ1-1, with TRBD1 matching over 8 bases. The CDR3 sequence is 15 residues long. The germline V gene encodes CDR1 SGHRS and CDR2 YFSETQ. Trimming cost V 3 bases and J 4 bases; bases outside gene matches: 8. For the CDR3, the DNA is TGCGCCAGCAGCTCAGGGGACAGGCCTAGCACTGAAGCTTTCTTT. This translates into CASSSGDRPSTEAFF.

The chain has TRBV5-1 and TRBJ2-7, with 11 bases identical to TRBD1. The V gene's germline CDR1 is SGHRS and CDR2 YFSETQ. With V trimmed by 4 bases and J by 2 bases, 8 bases remained unmatched. This CDR3 is built from 16 residues. The DNA of the CDR3 is TGCGCCAGCAGCCAGGGGACAGGGGGTAAAGCCTACGAGCAGTACTTC. Its translation: CASSQGTGGKAYEQYF.

This clone was seen a single time. This chain joins TRBV9 and TRBJ2-7; D is perhaps TRBD1 (7 bases). The germline V and J ends were trimmed by 4 bases and 10 bases, with 18 bases remaining between them. CDR1 is SGDLS, CDR2 YYNGEE, per germline. The CDR3 is 13 amino acids. CDR3 sequence (DNA): TGTGCCAGCAGCTTCCGAGGGCGGGACAGCCAGTACTTC. It yields the protein CASSFRGRDSQYF.

This chain connects TRBV4-1 to TRBJ2-2; 8 nucleotides match TRBD2. Germline V lookup: CDR1 MGHRA, CDR2 YSYEKL. This CDR3 has 16 amino acids. V lost 2 bases to trimming and J lost 4 bases; unmatched junction nucleotides: 6. The CDR3 DNA sequence: TGCGCCAGCAGCCAAATAGCGGGAAGGGGCACCGGGGAGCTGTTTTTT. Translation: CASSQIAGRGTGELFF.

The chain carries TRBV27 and TRBJ2-4; tentatively, D is TRBD2 (6 bases). Germline-derived CDR1 and CDR2 are MNHEY and SMNVEV (reference sequence). The ends were cut back, 2 bases at V and 10 bases at J, with 12 bases in the middle. The CDR3 is made up of 13 amino acids. The CDR3 protein is CASSLDRGRIQYF. The CDR3 nucleotides are TGTGCCAGCAGTTTAGATCGGGGGAGGATTCAGTACTTC.

V and J are TRBV9 and TRBJ2-1, with D possibly TRBD2 on 5 matching bases. This CDR3 is 15 amino acids long. Trimming took 6 bases from V and 7 from J, leaving 20 bases between them. Germline CDR1 SGDLS, CDR2 YYNGEE. CDR3 in amino acids: CASTLDYPGSNEQFF. The CDR3 coding sequence is TGTGCCAGCACCCTAGACTATCCGGGGTCTAATGAGCAGTTCTTC.

V is TRBV6-4 and J is TRBJ1-5, with D possibly matching TRBD1 (6 bases). This CDR3 region has 14 residues. V was cut by 5 bases and J by 5 bases, with 13 bases left in between. The V gene's germline CDR1 is MRHNA and CDR2 SNTAGT. The CDR3: CASSLQGSDQPQHF. The CDR3 nucleotides are TGTGCCAGCAGTTTACAGGGCTCCGATCAGCCCCAGCATTTT.

This chain uses TRBV29-1 with TRBJ2-1; D remains ambiguous. The CDR3 contains 12 residues. Trimming removed 6 bases at V and 8 bases at J, with 14 bases between. CDR1 and CDR2 from the germline V gene are SQVTM and ANQGSEA. The DNA of the CDR3 is TGCAGCGTGGAGCCGGCGTTCGATGAGCAGTTCTTC. This gives the protein CSVEPAFDEQFF.

The chain joins TRBV28 to TRBJ2-7; 10 bases agree with TRBD2. The germline gives CDR1 MDHEN, CDR2 SYDVKM. The CDR3 spans 18 residues. The ends lost 3 bases at V and 2 bases at J; junction bases unmatched: 13. The DNA of the CDR3 is TGTGCCAGCAGTTTCTACCTGAATCTAGCGGGGGACACCTACGAGCAGTACTTC. Its translation is CASSFYLNLAGDTYEQYF.

The chain combines TRBV19 with TRBJ2-3; 14 nucleotides align to TRBD2. The trim removed 5 bases at V and 0 bases at J, leaving 4 bases unmatched. The CDR3 contains 17 residues. CDR1 is LNHDA and CDR2 is SQIVND in the germline V gene (reference sequence). CDR3 region: CASSGTSGRTSTDTQYF. In DNA form, the CDR3 reads TGTGCCAGTAGTGGGACTAGCGGGAGAACTAGCACAGATACGCAGTATTTT.

V usage is TRBV13 and J usage is TRBJ2-3; 8 bases align to TRBD1. J lost 1 base, V lost 2 bases, and 2 bases had no gene match. The germline V gene encodes CDR1 PRHDT and CDR2 FYEKMQ (reference sequence). The CDR3 has 15 residues. CDR3 in DNA: TGTGCCAGCAGCTTAAAGACAGGGGGCACAGATACGCAGTATTTT. Translated, it gives CASSLKTGGTDTQYF.

The rearrangement links TRBV19 to TRBJ2-1, with 13 bases identical to TRBD2. CDR3 length equals 15 residues. CDR1 and CDR2 (germline): LNHDA, SQIVND (reference sequence). The V gene end was trimmed by 6 bases and the J gene end by 4 bases; junction bases not matched to a gene: 3. The CDR3 reads CASRTGLAGYNEQFF. The CDR3 nucleotides are TGTGCCAGTAGGACGGGACTAGCGGGGTACAATGAGCAGTTCTTC.